Described below is a single T cell receptor beta chain sequence and its context. There is no known antigen for this receptor. Per-base quality was not reported, and no clone a single base away is much larger than it. The donors were healthy, HIV-negative adults with no recently reported acute infections or vaccinations. Only Caucasian adults living in Nashville, Tennessee, USA were represented among the donors. For unsorted samples, 100 million or so PBMCs were counted, and genomic DNA was extracted using the QIAamp DNA Blood Mini kit. After blood collection by leukapheresis, PBMCs were isolated using Ficoll-Histopaque density gradient centrifugation and then cryopreserved in the vapor phase of liquid nitrogen. This record comes from a study of shared clonotypes between healthy human individuals (dated by TCRdb to 2020 to 2022). For the wider study: Three men and two women, aged 18 to 49 years, made up the cohort. Per donor, leukapheresis produced somewhere between about 0.8 and 9 billion PBMCs. Different laboratories and diverse techniques were used to prepare libraries and sequence TCR repertoires, to increase sequencing depth and limit assay-specific biases. The study deeply sequenced blood TCR repertoires of five healthy adults to estimate repertoire size and the extent of clonotype sharing between individuals. Broader findings and caveats from the paper: The genetic and exposure-history diversity represented was limited by the small number of donors. Only blood was sampled, and tissue TCR repertoires likely differ from those in blood. Pairwise subsampling led to the expectation that sequencing depth would affect the degree of clonotype sharing among donors.

TCR CDR3 regions were amplified from genomic DNA by multiplex PCR using the deep immunoSEQ assay. Extracted genomic DNA from each cell subset was spread evenly across all wells of several immunoSEQ 96-well plates, with each plate serving as a replicate. For unsorted PBMC, 300 ng genomic DNA, equal to roughly 32,000 T cell genomes, was loaded into each replicate PCR. Genomic DNA from unsorted PBMC was sequenced over ten immunoSEQ deep assay plates. Purified libraries were measured with a Qubit 3.0 fluorometer, size-checked on a Bioanalyzer 2100, and measured again with the KAPA Library Quantification kit. Every immunoSEQ 96-well plate was sequenced on a dedicated single-read 150-cycle Illumina NextSeq 550 flow cell. As for the original processing: The immunoSEQ output contained only junctional sequences without quality scores, so filtering could not match that applied to full-length reads. Sequences were annotated with PyIR, a Python wrapper for IgBLAST v1.9, using IMGT germline references to assign V/J genes and CDR3. Reads were removed for weak V/J assignments (E-value above 1e-6), missing CDR3, stop codons, out-of-frame junctions, or ambiguous translated residues. V3J clonotypes were defined as sequences sharing an identical inferred V gene, J gene, and CDR3 amino acid sequence. To compute the percentage overlap between repertoires, the number of shared unique clonotypes was divided by the size of the smaller repertoire. Richness of each repertoire was evaluated using RTK rarefaction, the Chao1 estimator, and Recon v2.1 estimates of unobserved clonotypes. Entries here come from immuneACCESS through TCRdb and include only in-frame sequences with V and J called. Some clones fail to appear in such tables; in the studies checked, an unresolved V gene covers under half of the shortfall, and the cause of the remainder is unknown. The V and J calls and clone size come from that table; D and trimming were worked out from the DNA. Counted in this sample were more than 400,000 clones; around 85% of them appeared once. The ten largest clones represent 10% to 15% of the sample.

As encoded in the germline V gene, CDR1 is SGHVS while CDR2 is FNYEAQ. Trimming accounts for 5 bases at V and 6 bases at J, while the number of junction bases matched to no gene is 6. The CDR3, from cysteine to phenylalanine, totals 15 residues. CDR3 DNA is the only sequence kept; it has 45 bases, read in frame from the first base. The specimen sequenced was PBMCs. The TCR sequence derives from a woman in her thirties or forties in good health. Some clones in this sample may be carry-over from other donors' samples. The chain joins TRBV7-6 to TRBJ2-4, with 11 bases aligning to TRBD2. Here is the DNA: TGTGCCAGCAGCATTAGCGGGAGGGTGGGAAACATTCAGTACTTC. Its translation is CASSISGRVGNIQYF.